These 10 T cell receptor beta chains originate from one sample sequenced in a study of blood T cells in healthy people across ages. PCR was performed a second time for roughly 7 to 11 cycles using a sample-barcoded 5' primer and a J-beta primer mix. A single record per CDR3 protein comes from TCRdb applying MiXCR to the 5' RACE reads. This sample has more than 550,000 distinct CDR3 sequences; about 24% occur once, and the top ten carry roughly a fifth. Specimen: blood. The receptors stem from an older man in good health.

The chain's CDR3 is CSARSHTEAFF. The CDR3 DNA is TGCAGTGCTAGATCTCACACTGAAGCTTTCTTT. V usage is TRBV20-1 and J usage is TRBJ1-1, with D unclear. CDR1 and CDR2 (germline): DFQATT, SNEGSKA (reference sequence). V lost 2 bases and J 3 bases, leaving 4 bases between the germline ends. The CDR3 has 11 residues.

Only a few counts were recorded for this clonotype. This chain uses TRBV7-6 with TRBJ1-4; 9 nucleotides align to TRBD1. The V and J ends lost 5 bases and 5 bases, in that order; junction bases with no gene match: 9. The CDR3 extends over 16 amino acids. The V gene's germline CDR1 is SGHVS and CDR2 FNYEAQ. Here the CDR3 reads CASSPHQTGGNEKLFF. The CDR3 DNA sequence: TGTGCCAGCAGCCCACACCAGACAGGGGGGAATGAAAAACTGTTTTTT.

The table lists this clonotype with a few counts. The rearrangement uses TRBV12-3 or TRBV12-4 and TRBJ1-1; no definite D call. CDR3 size: 11 residues. V lost 11 bases, J lost 7 bases, and 14 bases lay in between. The CDR3 is CAAQVLGEAFF. DNA of the CDR3: TGTGCCGCGCAGGTCTTGGGTGAAGCTTTCTTT.

V is TRBV6-5 and J is TRBJ1-3; D is uncertain. CDR3 length: 16 amino acids. V was pared by 0 bases and J by 0 bases, with 9 bases between. Germline values: CDR1 MNHEY, CDR2 SVGAGI. The CDR3 sequence is CASSYSTGFSGNTIYF. CDR3 coding DNA: TGTGCCAGCAGTTACTCGACGGGATTCTCTGGAAACACCATATATTTT.

This chain links TRBV14 with TRBJ2-4, with a weak D call TRBD2 (5 bases). V was clipped by 2 bases and J by 8 bases, with 7 bases between them. Germline CDR1 reads SGHDN; CDR2 reads FVKESK. This CDR3 region has 12 residues. The CDR3 DNA reads as TGTGCCAGCAGCCAACTCGGGGACATTCAGTACTTC. This gives the protein CASSQLGDIQYF.

The V gene is TRBV12-3 or TRBV12-4, the J gene TRBJ2-1; no firm D call. The CDR3 is 13 residues long. Trimming took off 7 bases at V and 10 bases at J, with 17 bases between the two ends. The CDR3 here is CASTGRLVNEQFF. CDR3 nucleotide sequence: TGTGCCAGCACCGGTCGCCTAGTCAACGAGCAGTTCTTC.

This clonotype was observed a handful of times. V is TRBV5-4 and J is TRBJ2-4; the D gene is possibly TRBD1 (7 bases). CDR3 length equals 16 residues. From germline, CDR1 is SGHNT and CDR2 YYREEE (reference sequence). V shed 4 bases and J shed 1 base, with 15 bases lying between them. The CDR3 DNA reads as TGTGCCAGCAGCCAGGGGGAGCGGGTCGCCAAAAACATTCAGTACTTC. It translates to CASSQGERVAKNIQYF.

This clonotype occurred a few times. The CDR3 here is CASSPPGGLDTQYF. The CDR3 bases are TGTGCCAGCAGTCCCCCGGGAGGGCTGGATACGCAGTATTTT. The genes are TRBV6-5 and TRBJ2-3; 8 bases are shared with TRBD2. Germline V gives CDR1 MNHEY, CDR2 SVGAGI. V was clipped by 5 bases and J by 6 bases; unmatched bases: 7. CDR3 length equals 14 residues.

The chain joins TRBV20-1 to TRBJ2-7; TRBD2 agrees at 12 bases. The CDR3 extends over 15 amino acids. J lost 7 bases, V lost 5 bases, and 12 bases had no gene match. Germline V CDR1 and CDR2: DFQATT, SNEGSKA (reference sequence). The CDR3 spells CSAGPQGLAGLEQYF. DNA for the CDR3: TGCAGTGCTGGCCCCCAGGGACTAGCGGGTTTGGAGCAGTACTTC.

This clonotype was counted between two and nine times. The chain links TRBV7-6 to TRBJ1-1; D gene unclear. V lost 4 bases to trimming and J lost 7 bases, with 16 bases between them. Germline-derived CDR1 and CDR2 are SGHVS and FNYEAQ. The CDR3 runs to 14 residues. The CDR3 DNA sequence: TGTGCCAGCAGCTCCGACCTCAACCTCATTGAAGCTTTCTTT. Translating gives CASSSDLNLIEAFF.